The entry below gives a single T cell receptor (beta chain) sequence along with its context. The antigen it recognizes is unknown. No base qualities exist here, and no much larger clone lies one base off it. Its CDR3 holds 12 amino acids, cysteine through phenylalanine. The kept DNA is CDR3 alone, 36 bases in frame from the first base. Trimming leaves V shorter by 6 bases and J shorter by 3 bases, with the junction holding 2 bases beyond the gene matches. Reading the germline V gene (reference sequence) gives CDR1 MNHEY and CDR2 SMNVEV. Library method: the immunoSEQ multiplex PCR assay. TCRdb re-hosts the immuneACCESS table, in-frame sequences only. Its copies lack some clones; in the studies checked, an unresolved V gene accounts for under half of them, and the cause for the rest is not known. Here the sample has over 55,000 clones; 90% to 95% occur a single time. About 3.6% of the sample rests with the top ten.

The record originates from a study of technical replicates of blood from a handful of donors (dated by TCRdb to 2016 to 2017). This TCR was recovered from a human donor in good health. Some clones in this sample may be carry-over from other donors' samples. Material for sequencing was PBMCs. The sequence is built from TRBV27 and TRBJ2-7, with 7 bases in between that match TRBD1. The CDR3 region reads CASSRQGYEQYF. In nucleotide form, the sequence is TGTGCCAGCAGCCGACAGGGCTACGAGCAGTACTTC.